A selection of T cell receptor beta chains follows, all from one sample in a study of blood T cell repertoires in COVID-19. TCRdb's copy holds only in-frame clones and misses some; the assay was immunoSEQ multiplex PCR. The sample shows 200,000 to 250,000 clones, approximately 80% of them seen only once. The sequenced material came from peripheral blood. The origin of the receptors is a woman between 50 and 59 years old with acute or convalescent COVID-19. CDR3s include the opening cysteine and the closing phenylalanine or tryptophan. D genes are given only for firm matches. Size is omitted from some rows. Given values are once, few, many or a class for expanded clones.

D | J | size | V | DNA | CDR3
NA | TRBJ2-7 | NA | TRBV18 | TGTGCCAGCTCACCAGCAGGGATCGGGTACGAGCAGTACTTC | CASSPAGIGYEQYF
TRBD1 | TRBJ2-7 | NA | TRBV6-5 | TGTGCCAGCAGCTCCCGGGACAGACCCTCCTACGAGCAGTACTTC | CASSSRDRPSYEQYF
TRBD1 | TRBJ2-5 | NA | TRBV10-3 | TGTGCCATCAGTGAGTCAGTTTTGAGACAGGGAAAAGAGACCCAGTACTTC | CAISESVLRQGKETQYF
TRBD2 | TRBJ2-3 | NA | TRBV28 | TGTGCCAGCAGTTCTAGCGGCGGCACAGATACGCAGTATTTT | CASSSSGGTDTQYF
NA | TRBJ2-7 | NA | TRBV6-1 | TGTGCCAGCAGTGAGGGTCTTATCCGCGGGGCCTACGAGCAGTACTTC | CASSEGLIRGAYEQYF
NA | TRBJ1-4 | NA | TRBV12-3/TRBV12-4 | TGTGCCAGCAGTTTCTTCAATGAAAAACTGTTTTTT | CASSFFNEKLFF
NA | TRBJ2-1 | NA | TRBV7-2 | TGTGCCAGCAGGGGGAGCCCCGCCGGAAATGAGCAGTTCTTC | CASRGSPAGNEQFF
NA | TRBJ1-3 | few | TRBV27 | TGTGCCAGCCGTAGGAGCAGGGAGGTAACGGGAAACACCATATATTTT | CASRRSREVTGNTIYF
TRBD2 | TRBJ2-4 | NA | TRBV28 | TGTGCCAGCAGTCCCTGGGGGGGGACTATAGCCAAAAACATTCAGTACTTC | CASSPWGGTIAKNIQYF
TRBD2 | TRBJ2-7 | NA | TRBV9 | TGTGCCAGCAGCGACGGAGAGGGGCGGGGGGCTACCTACGAGCAGTACTTC | CASSDGEGRGATYEQYF
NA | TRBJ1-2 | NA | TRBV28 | TGTGCCAGCAGTTTAATCTGGAGAGGTGGCTACACCTTC | CASSLIWRGGYTF
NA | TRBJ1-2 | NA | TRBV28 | TGTGCCAGCAGCCTCCCCATCCGACAGGGCTACACCTTC | CASSLPIRQGYTF
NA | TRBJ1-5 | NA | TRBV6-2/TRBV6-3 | TGTGCCAGCAGTCTCAGGGGACAGCCCCAGCATTTT | CASSLRGQPQHF
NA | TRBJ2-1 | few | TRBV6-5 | TGTGCCAGCAGTACCCGGACAGTCTACAATGAGCAGTTCTTC | CASSTRTVYNEQFF
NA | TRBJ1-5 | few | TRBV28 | TGTGCCAGCAGTTTCTCAGTGGGTCTAGGGAGTATCGATCAGCCCCAGCATTTT | CASSFSVGLGSIDQPQHF
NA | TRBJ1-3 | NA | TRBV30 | TGTGCCTGTGACAGCTCTGGAAACACCATATATTTT | CACDSSGNTIYF
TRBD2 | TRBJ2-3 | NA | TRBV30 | TGTGCCTGGAGTCCGGGACTAGCGGGAGGCACAGATACGCAGTATTTT | CAWSPGLAGGTDTQYF
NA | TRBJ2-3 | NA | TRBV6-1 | TGTGCCAGCAGTGAAAGGACAGAGGGGTATTTT | CASSERTEGYF
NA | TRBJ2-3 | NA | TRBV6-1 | TGTGCCAGCAGTGAAAGGAGTAGCACAGATACGCAGTATTTT | CASSERSSTDTQYF
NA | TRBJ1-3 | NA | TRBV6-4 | TGTGCCAGCAGCCCAGGTAAGGGAAACACCATATATTTT | CASSPGKGNTIYF
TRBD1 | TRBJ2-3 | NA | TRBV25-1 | TGTGCCAGCAGTGAAGGGACAGGGAGACGCACAGATACGCAGTATTTT | CASSEGTGRRTDTQYF
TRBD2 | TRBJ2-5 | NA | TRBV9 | TGTGCCAGCAGCGTAGCTAATAGCGGGGGGTCCCAAGAGACCCAGTACTTC | CASSVANSGGSQETQYF
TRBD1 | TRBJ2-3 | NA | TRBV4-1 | TGCGCCAGCAGCCAAAGACAGGGCGGAGGCACAGATACGCAGTATTTT | CASSQRQGGGTDTQYF
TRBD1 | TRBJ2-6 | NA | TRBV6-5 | TGTGCCAGCATAACAGGGGCGGCGGGGGCCAACGTCCTGACTTTC | CASITGAAGANVLTF
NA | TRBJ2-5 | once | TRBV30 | TGTGCCTGGAGTACGGGGCAGGAGGGAGAGACCCAGTACTTC | CAWSTGQEGETQYF
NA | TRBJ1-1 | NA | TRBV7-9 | TGTGCCAGCAGCCCAAGCATCGGTGCCGGGGGTTTCTTT | CASSPSIGAGGFF
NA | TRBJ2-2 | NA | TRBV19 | TGTGCCAGTAGTGCCTCCAGATTCACCGGGGAGCTGTTTTTT | CASSASRFTGELFF
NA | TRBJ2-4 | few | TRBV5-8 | TGTGCCAGCAGCACCCTGAGGAACAGGGTGGGAGACATTCAGTACTTC | CASSTLRNRVGDIQYF
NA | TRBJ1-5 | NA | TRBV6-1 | TGTGCCAGCAGTGACCTCGGGAGCAATCAGCCCCAGCATTTT | CASSDLGSNQPQHF
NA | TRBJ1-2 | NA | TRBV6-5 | TGTGCCAGCAGTTACCGGGGGGCGTTGGGCTACACCTTC | CASSYRGALGYTF
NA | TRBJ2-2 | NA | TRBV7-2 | TGTGCCAGCAGCCCCACGAACACCGGGGAGCTGTTTTTT | CASSPTNTGELFF
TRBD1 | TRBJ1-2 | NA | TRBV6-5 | TGTGCCAGCAGCGAGGCGGACAGGGGCTACACCTTC | CASSEADRGYTF
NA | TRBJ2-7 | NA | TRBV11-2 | TGTGCCAGCAGCTTATCGGGCTCCTACGAGCAGTACTTC | CASSLSGSYEQYF
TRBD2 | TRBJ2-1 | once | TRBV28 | TGTGCCAGCAGTTGGGGCCCTATATCGGGACTAGCGGGAGGAGCTTATGAGCAGTTCTTC | CASSWGPISGLAGGAYEQFF
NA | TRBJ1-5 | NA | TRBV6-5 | TGTGCCAGCAGTCCATCGGGACAAATCTATCAGCCCCAGCATTTT | CASSPSGQIYQPQHF